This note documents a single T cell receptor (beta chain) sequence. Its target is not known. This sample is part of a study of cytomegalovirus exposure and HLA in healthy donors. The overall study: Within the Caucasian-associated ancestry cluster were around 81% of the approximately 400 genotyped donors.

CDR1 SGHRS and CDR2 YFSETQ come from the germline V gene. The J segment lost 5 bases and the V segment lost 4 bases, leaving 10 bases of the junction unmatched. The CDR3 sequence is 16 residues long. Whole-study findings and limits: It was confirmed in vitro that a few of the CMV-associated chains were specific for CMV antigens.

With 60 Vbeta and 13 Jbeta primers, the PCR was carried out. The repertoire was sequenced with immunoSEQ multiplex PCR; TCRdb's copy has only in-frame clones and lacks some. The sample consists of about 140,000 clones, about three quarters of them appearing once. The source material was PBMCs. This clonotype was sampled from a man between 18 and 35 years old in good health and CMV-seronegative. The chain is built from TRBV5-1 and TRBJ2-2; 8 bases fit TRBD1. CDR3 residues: CASSLQGQEGTGELFF. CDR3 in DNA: TGCGCCAGCAGCCTCCAGGGACAGGAGGGAACCGGGGAGCTGTTTTTT.